This is a list of T cell receptor beta chains from one sample in a study of blood T cell repertoires in COVID-19. Clones were read by immunoSEQ multiplex PCR, and TCRdb kept only the in-frame ones, dropping some. The table records approximately 260,000 clones, approximately 79% of them present only once. The sequenced material came from peripheral blood. These receptors all come from a woman in her thirties or forties with active or convalescent COVID-19. CDR3s include the opening cysteine and the closing phenylalanine or tryptophan. Fields, in order: CDR3 DNA, CDR3 protein, D gene, CDR3 length, J gene, V gene, clone size. The D gene is left open where the match is weak. Expanded clones are given a class, and other clones once, few, many or no size at all.

TGTGCCAGTAGTCAACAGGGTATACTAAGCGAAAAACTGTTTTTT	CASSQQGILSEKLFF	.	15	TRBJ1-4	TRBV19	.
TGTGCCAGCAGTTTACGGGTTAAGGGGCCTGAAGCTTTCTTT	CASSLRVKGPEAFF	.	14	TRBJ1-1	TRBV27	.
TGTGCCACCAGTGACCGGGGGACAGGGCCAAATAGCAATCAGCCCCAGCATTTT	CATSDRGTGPNSNQPQHF	TRBD1	18	TRBJ1-5	TRBV24-1	.
TGTGCCAGCAGCCGGACAGGTCGAAGCTCCTATAATTCACCCCTCCACTTT	CASSRTGRSSYNSPLHF	TRBD1	17	TRBJ1-6	TRBV7-9	.
TGTGCCAGCAGCCAAGATCTCCGGACACGTGGCTACACCTTC	CASSQDLRTRGYTF	.	14	TRBJ1-2	TRBV3-1/TRBV3-2	once
TGTGCCTGGGAGGGACAGTCTAAGGAGTTTCATAATTCACCCCTCCACTTT	CAWEGQSKEFHNSPLHF	TRBD1	17	TRBJ1-6	TRBV30	few
TGTGCCAGCAGTGGCTCCATCCAGGGTACGCAGTATTTT	CASSGSIQGTQYF	.	13	TRBJ2-3	TRBV2	.
TGTGCCAGCTCCCTCGGACAGGGGGCCTACAATGAGCAGTTCTTC	CASSLGQGAYNEQFF	TRBD1	15	TRBJ2-1	TRBV27	.
TGTGCCAGCAGTTACGGCGACTACAGGGGGCCGGACACTGAAGCTTTCTTT	CASSYGDYRGPDTEAFF	TRBD1	17	TRBJ1-1	TRBV6-2/TRBV6-3	.
TGTGCCAGCAGCGTAGACAGCTCCTATGGCTACACCTTC	CASSVDSSYGYTF	.	13	TRBJ1-2	TRBV9	once
TGTGCCAGCTCACCCGGGGGAACAACTAATGAAAAACTGTTTTTT	CASSPGGTTNEKLFF	.	15	TRBJ1-4	TRBV18	.
TGTGCCAGCAGCTTAGAGAGGGTGAACACTGAAGCTTTCTTT	CASSLERVNTEAFF	.	14	TRBJ1-1	TRBV11-2	.
TGTGCCAGCAGCTTAATGGGAGGGCCGAACACTGAAGCTTTCTTT	CASSLMGGPNTEAFF	.	15	TRBJ1-1	TRBV7-3	.
TGTGCCAGCAGTGCCCTGAGCGCTAGCGGGGTTACCGGGGAGCTGTTTTTT	CASSALSASGVTGELFF	TRBD2	17	TRBJ2-2	TRBV27	.
TGTGCCAGTTGGTCGACAGGGGCGAACACTGAAGCTTTCTTT	CASWSTGANTEAFF	TRBD1	14	TRBJ1-1	TRBV19	.
TGTGCCAGCAGCCCGGAGTTGCGGGGGGGGAACACCGGGGAGCTGTTTTTT	CASSPELRGGNTGELFF	TRBD2	17	TRBJ2-2	TRBV7-3	.
TGCAGTGCTAGTAACCCCTACCAGGGGGCAGCTGATACGCAGTATTTT	CSASNPYQGAADTQYF	TRBD1	16	TRBJ2-3	TRBV20-1	few
TGTGCCAGTAGTACCGGGACAGCACACACAGATACGCAGTATTTT	CASSTGTAHTDTQYF	TRBD1	15	TRBJ2-3	TRBV19	once
TGTGCCAGCAGCTGGGGTGGCGGGGGCGAAGATACGCAGTATTTT	CASSWGGGGEDTQYF	.	15	TRBJ2-3	TRBV11-3	.
TGCAGCGGGCGGTCAGCCTACACCGGGGAGCTGTTTTTT	CSGRSAYTGELFF	.	13	TRBJ2-2	TRBV29-1	.
TGTGCCAGCAGCTTAGCAGGTATACAGTATTTT	CASSLAGIQYF	.	11	TRBJ2-3	TRBV11-2	.
TGTGCCAGTAGCTCGGGACAGTTCTTGATCAGGGAGACCCAGTACTTC	CASSSGQFLIRETQYF	TRBD1	16	TRBJ2-5	TRBV19	.
TGTGCCACCAGTGACACGACCGGGACAGGGGATAATGAGCAGTTCTTC	CATSDTTGTGDNEQFF	TRBD1	16	TRBJ2-1	TRBV24-1	.
TGTGCCAGCAAAAGGGGGAGCTCCTACGAGCAGTACTTC	CASKRGSSYEQYF	.	13	TRBJ2-7	TRBV6-5	.
TGCGCCAGCAGCTCCGGGACAGGGGGCGAGACCCAGTACTTC	CASSSGTGGETQYF	TRBD1	14	TRBJ2-5	TRBV5-1	many
TGTGCCAGCTCACGAGGGGAGGAGAGGAGCAACTATGGCTACACCTTC	CASSRGEERSNYGYTF	.	16	TRBJ1-2	TRBV18	few
TGTGCCAGCAGTCAATTCGGCAGGGAGAACACCGGGGAGCTGTTTTTT	CASSQFGRENTGELFF	.	16	TRBJ2-2	TRBV11-3	.
TGTGCCAGCAGTTCGTTCGACAGGGGGGCTTTCTTT	CASSSFDRGAFF	TRBD1	12	TRBJ1-1	TRBV6-5	.
TGTGCCAGCAGCTCGGCCGGGGACAGGGAGGATGGCTACACCTTC	CASSSAGDREDGYTF	TRBD1	15	TRBJ1-2	TRBV5-4	.
TGTGCCAGCAGGGCAGGGGGCTTGGAGCAGTTCTTC	CASRAGGLEQFF	TRBD1	12	TRBJ2-1	TRBV28	.
TGTGCCAGCAGTTTCATGAACACTGAAGCTTTCTTT	CASSFMNTEAFF	.	12	TRBJ1-1	TRBV12-3/TRBV12-4	few
TGTGCCAGCAGCCCTCTTCGTGACGAGCAGTACTTC	CASSPLRDEQYF	.	12	TRBJ2-7	TRBV7-9	once
TGTGCCTGGGACAGGGGAATTGAAAAACTGTTTTTT	CAWDRGIEKLFF	TRBD1	12	TRBJ1-4	TRBV30	.
TGTGCCAGCAGCTTGGGGGTCGGGGGGACTCAAGAGACCCAGTACTTC	CASSLGVGGTQETQYF	TRBD2	16	TRBJ2-5	TRBV5-4	.
TGTGCCAGCAGTACAACAGGGCGAGGTTATAATTCACCCCTCCACTTT	CASSTTGRGYNSPLHF	.	16	TRBJ1-6	TRBV28	.
TGTGCCAGCAGCTCACAGGGAACTACTAACTATGGCTACACCTTC	CASSSQGTTNYGYTF	.	15	TRBJ1-2	TRBV7-6	.
TGTGCCAGCTCACACTCCGGGACAGGGGTTCAGCCCCAGCATTTT	CASSHSGTGVQPQHF	TRBD1	15	TRBJ1-5	TRBV18	.
TGCGCCAGCAGCCAAGAAAACAACGCGGATAATCAGCCCCAGCATTTT	CASSQENNADNQPQHF	.	16	TRBJ1-5	TRBV4-1	.
TGTGCCAGCAGCGCGGGCCCTGAAGCTTTCTTT	CASSAGPEAFF	.	11	TRBJ1-1	TRBV5-6	medium-sized
TGCGCCAGCAGCAAGAGGACAGGGGACGGAAACACCATATATTTT	CASSKRTGDGNTIYF	TRBD1	15	TRBJ1-3	TRBV5-1	.
TGTGCCAGCAGTGACCGGACTAGCGGGGGGACAGATACGCAGTATTTT	CASSDRTSGGTDTQYF	TRBD2	16	TRBJ2-3	TRBV3-1/TRBV3-2	few
TGTGCCACCACCCCGACAGGGCCAATCGTCCTTAATTCACCCCTCCACTTT	CATTPTGPIVLNSPLHF	TRBD1	17	TRBJ1-6	TRBV24-1	once
TGTGCCAGCAGTTTAGCGGGGCTTCGGAATGAGCAGTTCTTC	CASSLAGLRNEQFF	TRBD2	14	TRBJ2-1	TRBV6-5	few
TGTGCCAGCAGCTTCTCGACAGGGGCGACTTCACCCCTCCACTTT	CASSFSTGATSPLHF	TRBD1	15	TRBJ1-6	TRBV7-8	.
TGTGCCAGCAGTGACTCGAAGGAGTCGGGAGGCTACACCTTC	CASSDSKESGGYTF	.	14	TRBJ1-2	TRBV6-4	once
TGCGCCAGCAGCTTGGGTGGGCCTGAAGCTTTCTTT	CASSLGGPEAFF	.	12	TRBJ1-1	TRBV5-1	once
TGTGCCAGCAGTTCCGGGGGGAACACTGAAGCTTTCTTT	CASSSGGNTEAFF	.	13	TRBJ1-1	TRBV27	.
TGTGCCAGTAGTATCCAGGCGGGGGGGCGAGGAAGCACAGATACGCAGTATTTT	CASSIQAGGRGSTDTQYF	TRBD2	18	TRBJ2-3	TRBV19	.
TGTGCCAGCAGTGATGGAAGAAGGAGCAGGGAAGGCTACACCTTC	CASSDGRRSREGYTF	.	15	TRBJ1-2	TRBV2	.
TGTGCCAGCAGCTTAGGTTCTAGCGGACACACCGGGGAGCTGTTTTTT	CASSLGSSGHTGELFF	TRBD2	16	TRBJ2-2	TRBV11-2	.
TGTGCCAGCAGCTTAATAGGAGGGCGCCACTCTGGGGCCAACGTCCTGACTTTC	CASSLIGGRHSGANVLTF	.	18	TRBJ2-6	TRBV7-3	.
TGTGCCAGCAGCCAAACGGCAGGGGGAGGAAACACCATATATTTT	CASSQTAGGGNTIYF	TRBD1	15	TRBJ1-3	TRBV3-1/TRBV3-2	.
TGTGCCAGCAGCTTGGGTCCGGTAAATGAAAAACTGTTTTTT	CASSLGPVNEKLFF	.	14	TRBJ1-4	TRBV5-4	.
TGCGCCAGCAGCTTGGGACAGGGACCCGAAAAACTGTTTTTT	CASSLGQGPEKLFF	TRBD1	14	TRBJ1-4	TRBV5-1	.
TGTGCCAGCAGTTTAGGGGGGACGAATCAGCCCCAGCATTTT	CASSLGGTNQPQHF	.	14	TRBJ1-5	TRBV28	.